The 30 T cell receptor beta chains below all came from one sample that was sequenced in a study of OX40 agonist ivuxolimab in advanced cancers. Assay: immunoSEQ multiplex PCR; the TCRdb copy retains only in-frame clones and omits some. The data contain fewer than 85,000 clones, 85% to 90% of them singletons. The material sequenced was CD4+ or CD8+ T cells sorted from blood, taken in a trial of the OX40 agonist ivuxolimab. These receptor sequences come from an adult with an advanced solid tumor such as melanoma, head and neck, liver or kidney cancer.

The CDR3 region is CASSQTPTSREEKLFF. The CDR3 region has the DNA TGCGCCAGCAGTCAAACACCGACAAGCCGCGAGGAAAAACTGTTTTTT. The gene calls are TRBV23-1 and TRBJ1-4; D is uncertain. TRBV23-1 is treated as an ORF (open reading frame) with a function not yet certain. CDR3 size: 16 residues. V was trimmed by 2 bases and J by 8 bases, leaving 18 bases between them.

The genes are TRBV11-2 and TRBJ2-1; possibly TRBD1 for D (5 bases). The ends were cut back, 1 base at V and 6 bases at J, with 13 bases in the middle. CDR1 and CDR2 from the germline V gene are SGHAT and FQNNGV. The CDR3 runs to 15 residues. CDR3 loop: CASSLVGEWGNEQFF. CDR3 nucleotide sequence: TGTGCCAGCAGCTTAGTAGGGGAATGGGGCAATGAGCAGTTCTTC.

V gene TRBV5-1 combines with J gene TRBJ1-6; 8 bases agree with TRBD1. After removal of 6 bases from V and 13 bases from J, the junction contained 12 bases not matched to a gene. The CDR3 covers 14 residues. Germline CDR1 is SGHRS and CDR2 is YFSETQ. This chain's CDR3 is CASTIGQGRSPLHF. CDR3 coding DNA: TGCGCCAGCACCATCGGACAGGGAAGATCGCCCCTCCACTTT.

This clone has just one count. The chain combines TRBV2 with TRBJ2-2; D gene uncertain. The V and J ends lost 1 base and 3 bases respectively, with 9 bases between them. CDR3 length: 15 residues. Germline values: CDR1 SNHLY, CDR2 FYNNEI. CDR3 residues: CASSEGVSHTGELFF. CDR3 nucleotide sequence: TGTGCCAGCAGTGAAGGGGTTAGTCACACCGGGGAGCTGTTTTTT.

This clone has a single count. The V gene is TRBV6-1, the J gene TRBJ2-6, with D tentatively TRBD1 (6 bases). V dropped 11 bases and J dropped 2 bases, with 16 bases sitting between them. The CDR3 runs 15 residues. Germline V gives CDR1 MNHNS, CDR2 SASEGT. CDR3 region: CAGTGRRTGANVLTF. The DNA for the CDR3 is TGTGCCGGTACAGGGCGAAGAACTGGGGCCAACGTCCTGACTTTC.

The J gene is TRBJ2-7, the V gene TRBV18; possible D gene TRBD1, 5 bases. V was pared by 0 bases and J by 2 bases, with 8 bases between. There are 14 residues in the CDR3. The germline gives CDR1 KGHSH, CDR2 LQKENI. The CDR3: CASSPPDTAYEQYF. DNA for the CDR3: TGTGCCAGCTCACCACCGGACACTGCCTACGAGCAGTACTTC.

The table lists this clone with a count of one. The chain combines TRBV7-9 with TRBJ2-7; D remains ambiguous. The CDR3 spans 11 residues. Trimming left V 8 bases short and J 6 bases short, with 11 bases between. CDR1 is SEHNR, CDR2 FQNEAQ, per germline (reference sequence). This CDR3 reads CASGWTAEQYF. Written as DNA, the CDR3 is TGTGCCAGCGGATGGACGGCCGAGCAGTACTTC.

This chain uses TRBV7-6 with TRBJ2-7; 8 bases match TRBD2. With 4 bases clipped from V and 3 bases from J, the junction kept 2 bases outside the gene matches. The CDR3 has 13 amino acids. Germline V gene sequence: CDR1 SGHVS, CDR2 FNYEAQ. The CDR3 region has the DNA TGTGCCAGCAGCTCGGGACTAGGCTACGAGCAGTACTTC. Translating gives CASSSGLGYEQYF.

The CDR3 DNA reads TGTGCCAGTAGTAGCCAAGCGGGAGGGCCCTCGGGAGAGACCCAGTACTTC. Its translation: CASSSQAGGPSGETQYF. The chain is built from TRBV19 and TRBJ2-5; 10 bases are a match to TRBD2. The CDR3 is 17 residues long. Germline assignment: CDR1 LNHDA and CDR2 SQIVND (reference sequence). The trim removed 4 bases at V and 4 bases at J, leaving 12 bases unmatched.

This clone appeared once. The V gene is TRBV11-1, the J gene TRBJ1-5; 8 nucleotides line up with TRBD1. In germline, CDR1 is SGHAT, CDR2 FQDESV (reference sequence). The CDR3 consists of 14 residues. The junction had 9 bases not matched to a gene; V was cut back by 5 bases and J by 9 bases. CDR3 sequence reads: CASSQDRGSGPQHF. CDR3 coding DNA: TGTGCCAGCAGCCAAGACAGGGGCTCTGGGCCCCAGCATTTT.

V usage is TRBV13 and J usage is TRBJ1-2; possible D gene TRBD1, 5 bases. The CDR3 has 14 amino acids. The germline gives CDR1 PRHDT, CDR2 FYEKMQ (reference sequence). V was shortened by 8 bases and J by 2 bases, with 15 bases between the two germline ends. The CDR3 nucleotides read TGTGCCAGCCAGCGGCGGGGCAAGAACTATGGCTACACCTTC. This translates into CASQRRGKNYGYTF.

The chain employs TRBV5-1 and TRBJ2-2, with 9 positions matching TRBD1. This CDR3 comprises 17 residues. The germline V gene encodes CDR1 SGHRS and CDR2 YFSETQ. The V gene end was trimmed by 1 base and the J gene end by 1 base; junction bases not matched to a gene: 5. The DNA for the CDR3 is TGCGCCAGCAGCTTGTTTAGACAGGGGGAGAACACCGGGGAGCTGTTTTTT. It codes for CASSLFRQGENTGELFF.

The rearrangement joins TRBV7-8 to TRBJ2-5; a weak D match, TRBD2 (5 bases). The J call may be wrong; the DNA end is better matched by TRBJ2-7. The CDR3 extends over 13 amino acids. Germline CDR1 is SGHVS and CDR2 is FQNEAQ. CDR3 sequence: CASSLGPGDEQYF. CDR3 in DNA: TGTGCCAGCAGCTTAGGGCCCGGGGACGAGCAGTACTTC.

The chain links TRBV28 to TRBJ2-1, with 8 bases identical to TRBD1. Germline trimming cut 10 bases from V and 1 base from J; bases unmatched to any gene: 15. Germline V gives CDR1 MDHEN, CDR2 SYDVKM. This CDR3 has 17 amino acids. CDR3 DNA sequence: TGTGCCACCAATTCCCCGGGACAGGTTTGGTCCTACAATGAGCAGTTCTTC. This sequence encodes CATNSPGQVWSYNEQFF.

The rearrangement joins TRBV19 to TRBJ1-3, with D hard to call. V was cut by 3 bases and J by 2 bases, with 5 bases left in between. Looked up from germline, CDR1 is LNHDA and CDR2 is SQIVND (reference sequence). The CDR3 is 13 amino acids. Here the CDR3 reads CASSITAGNTIYF. The CDR3 region has the DNA TGTGCCAGTAGTATCACAGCTGGAAACACCATATATTTT.

This rearrangement joins TRBV11-3 to TRBJ1-5; D remains unclear. Per germline, CDR1 SGHNT and CDR2 YENEEA. V lost 2 bases and J lost 7, with 12 bases in between. CDR3 length: 14 amino acids. CDR3 sequence reads: CASSLTPGGQPQHF. CDR3 in DNA: TGTGCCAGCAGCTTAACTCCGGGAGGCCAGCCCCAGCATTTT.

The rearrangement links TRBV28 to TRBJ1-3, with 8 bases identical to TRBD1. This CDR3 has 15 residues. The junction had 5 bases not matched to a gene; V was cut back by 4 bases and J by 3 bases. Germline-derived CDR1 and CDR2 are MDHEN and SYDVKM. The CDR3 DNA reads as TGTGCCAGCAGTTCCCAGGGGGCAGGTGGAAACACCATATATTTT. The encoded protein is CASSSQGAGGNTIYF.

This chain links TRBV2 with TRBJ1-4; D might be TRBD1 (5 bases). The CDR3 length is 14 residues. Germline V CDR1 and CDR2: SNHLY, FYNNEI. V lost 5 bases and J 5 bases, leaving 12 bases between the germline ends. This chain's CDR3 is CASSRTKGNEKLFF. CDR3 DNA: TGTGCCAGCAGTCGGACAAAGGGGAATGAAAAACTGTTTTTT. Supplemented by reference TRBV2 and TRBJ1-4, the full variable domain reads EPEVTQTPSHQVTQMGQEVILRCVPISNHLYFYWYRQILGQKVEFLVSFYNNEISEKSEIFDDQFSVERPDGSNFTLKIRSTKLEDSAMYFCASSRTKGNEKLFFGSGTQLSVL.

The J gene is TRBJ2-7, the V gene TRBV11-1; 11 bases are shared with TRBD1. Germline V gives CDR1 SGHAT, CDR2 FQDESV (reference sequence). With V trimmed by 6 bases and J by 3 bases, 4 bases remained unmatched. The CDR3 contains 14 residues. DNA of the CDR3: TGTGCCAGCAGTCTGGACAGGGGGCTCTACGAGCAGTACTTC. Amino acid sequence: CASSLDRGLYEQYF.

This chain uses TRBV15 with TRBJ2-2; no clear D. This CDR3 spans 13 amino acids. V was cut by 0 bases and J by 4 bases, with 3 bases left in between. Germline lookup yields CDR1 LNHNV and CDR2 YYDKDF (reference sequence). CDR3 in DNA: TGTGCCACCAGCAGAGAGTTCACCGGGGAGCTGTTTTTT. It translates to CATSREFTGELFF.

V gene TRBV19 combines with J gene TRBJ1-1, with a tentative D call TRBD1 (5 bases). The CDR3 has 14 residues. Trimming removed 1 base at V and 5 bases at J, with 11 bases between. The V gene's germline CDR1 is LNHDA and CDR2 SQIVND (reference sequence). CDR3 sequence reads: CASSIGGRVTEAFF. The CDR3 DNA is TGTGCCAGTAGTATAGGGGGCAGGGTTACTGAAGCTTTCTTT.

The chain carries TRBV7-9 and TRBJ2-1, with 10 bases lining up with TRBD2. The germline V gene encodes CDR1 SEHNR and CDR2 FQNEAQ (reference sequence). V lost 5 bases to trimming and J lost 7 bases; unmatched junction nucleotides: 2. CDR3 length equals 13 residues. In DNA form, the CDR3 reads TGTGCCAGCAGCCGAGCGGGGGGGAATGAGCAGTTCTTC. Its translation is CASSRAGGNEQFF. The entire variable domain, with the rest obtained from reference TRBV7-9 and TRBJ2-1, is as follows: DTGVSQNPRHKITKRGQNVTFRCDPISEHNRLYWYRQTLGQGPEFLTYFQNEAQLEKSRLLSDRFSAERPKGSFSTLEIQRTEQGDSAMYLCASSRAGGNEQFFGPGTRLTVL.

The chain carries TRBV5-1 and TRBJ2-5; 10 bases map to TRBD2. The CDR3 runs 15 residues. Looked up from germline, CDR1 is SGHRS and CDR2 is YFSETQ. J lost 6 bases, V lost 5 bases, and 10 bases had no gene match. As DNA, the CDR3 is TGCGCCAGCAGTGGGTCTAGCGGGGGCCCCAAGACCCAGTACTTC. Translated, it gives CASSGSSGGPKTQYF.

This chain connects TRBV25-1 to TRBJ1-2, with a weak D call TRBD1 (5 bases). The germline V and J ends were trimmed by 2 bases and 3 bases, with 7 bases remaining between them. Germline V gene data show CDR1 as MGHDK and CDR2 as SYGVNS. This CDR3 has 13 residues. The CDR3 nucleotides read TGTGCCAGCAGTGAAATGGGGCACTATGGCTACACCTTC. This translates into CASSEMGHYGYTF.

The rearrangement uses TRBV6-5 and TRBJ1-1; D uncertain. The CDR3 consists of 14 residues. The ends were cut back, 6 bases at V and 1 base at J, with 12 bases in the middle. CDR1 is MNHEY, CDR2 SVGAGI, per germline. The CDR3 DNA sequence: TGTGCCAGCAGCCCGGACGGGCGGAACACTGAAGCTTTCTTT. Amino acids: CASSPDGRNTEAFF.

The chain carries TRBV5-1 and TRBJ2-7; D might be TRBD1 or TRBD2, each matching 5 bases. V shed 0 bases and J shed 7 bases, with 8 bases lying between them. The CDR3 has 12 residues. CDR1 and CDR2 (germline): SGHRS, YFSETQ. The CDR3, as DNA: TGCGCCAGCAGCTTGGTGGGGGATGAGCAGTACTTC. Translated, it gives CASSLVGDEQYF.

The gene calls are TRBV2 and TRBJ2-5; 7 bases line up with TRBD2. Trimming at V came to 6 bases and at J to 5 bases, leaving 6 bases not matched to a gene. Per the germline V gene, CDR1 is SNHLY and CDR2 is FYNNEI. The CDR3 totals 13 residues. The CDR3 DNA reads as TGTGCCAGCAGGGGGGGGTTAGTGGAGACCCAGTACTTC. It encodes CASRGGLVETQYF.

Note on this clone: Other DNA sequences from this sample encode an identical CDR3 as well. This chain connects TRBV27 to TRBJ2-5, with 8 bases matching TRBD2. CDR1 and CDR2 from the germline V gene are MNHEY and SMNVEV (reference sequence). This CDR3 is built from 15 residues. Trimming removed 4 bases from V and 4 bases from J; junction bases left unmatched: 8. CDR3 in DNA: TGTGCCAGCAGTTCCAGCGGGAGTCATCCAGAGACCCAGTACTTC. This translates into CASSSSGSHPETQYF.

About this clone: Other DNA sequences in the same sample also yield this CDR3. V and J are TRBV10-3 and TRBJ1-1, with D unresolved. CDR1 and CDR2 (germline): ENHRY, SYGVKD. Trimming took off 2 bases at V and 1 base at J, with 8 bases between the two ends. The length of the CDR3 is 14 residues. The CDR3 nucleotides are TGTGCCATCAGTGAGAGGGCAGGGAACACTGAAGCTTTCTTT. Translated, it gives CAISERAGNTEAFF.

The chain recombines TRBV30 with TRBJ2-7; 7 nucleotides line up with TRBD2. Germline CDR1 is GTSNPN and CDR2 is SVGIG (reference sequence). After removal of 3 bases from V and 2 bases from J, the junction contained 7 bases not matched to a gene. The CDR3 runs 14 residues. DNA of the CDR3: TGTGCCTGGAGGAAGGCGGGGGTCCCCTACGAGCAGTACTTC. Translated: CAWRKAGVPYEQYF. The full variable domain, completed using reference TRBV30 and TRBJ2-7, is SQTIHQWPATLVQPVGSPLSLECTVEGTSNPNLYWYRQAAGRGLQLLFYSVGIGQISSEVPQNLSASRPQDRQFILSSKKLLLSDSGFYLCAWRKAGVPYEQYFGPGTRLTVT.